A single sample gave rise to the 5 T cell receptor beta chains below, sequenced in a study of CD8 T cells in ankylosing spondylitis. Study-level results: Ankylosing spondylitis blood seemed to carry a telltale TCR beta motif made of several highly homologous variants.

For these receptors, no antigen is known. Via MiXCR, TCRdb re-called the 5' RACE reads, giving one row per CDR3 protein. The table records about 500,000 distinct CDR3 sequences, roughly 12% of them present only once. Sequencing was performed on blood, either unsorted or a sorted T cell fraction (not recorded which). The source is a male donor with ankylosing spondylitis.

This clonotype occurred many times. This rearrangement joins TRBV7-9 to TRBJ1-2; D call uncertain. V was shortened by 5 bases and J by 0 bases, with 7 bases between the two germline ends. CDR1 is SEHNR and CDR2 is FQNEAQ in the germline V gene (reference sequence). The CDR3 contains 13 residues. The CDR3 nucleotides are TGTGCCAGCAGCCCAAGCTCTAACTATGGCTACACCTTC. The encoded protein is CASSPSSNYGYTF.

This clonotype was seen more than once but under ten times. The CDR3 here is CASSVTGLNGYTF. For the CDR3, the DNA is TGTGCCAGCAGTGTCACAGGGCTGAATGGCTACACCTTC. J is TRBJ1-2 and V is TRBV6-1; a weak D match, TRBD1 (6 bases). Deletions cut 4 bases from V and 6 bases from J, with 12 bases between. The CDR3 length is 13 residues. Germline CDR1 MNHNS, CDR2 SASEGT.

The chain couples TRBV30 to TRBJ2-7; D unresolved. The CDR3 sequence is 11 residues long. CDR1 GTSNPN and CDR2 SVGIG come from the germline V gene (reference sequence). The V gene lost 0 bases and the J gene lost 3 bases, with 3 bases spanning the gap. The CDR3 loop is CAWSVVYEQYF. CDR3 sequence (DNA): TGTGCCTGGAGTGTAGTCTACGAGCAGTACTTC.

This clonotype was seen repeatedly, ten times or more. V gene TRBV3-1 combines with J gene TRBJ1-2; D gene unclear. The CDR3 is made up of 13 amino acids. In germline, CDR1 is LGHDT, CDR2 YNNKEL (reference sequence). Trimming left V 4 bases short and J 8 bases short, with 14 bases between. The DNA for the CDR3 is TGTGCCAGCAGCCCTCGGGCAGACTCAGGCTACACCTTC. Amino acid sequence: CASSPRADSGYTF.

CDR3 nucleotide sequence: TGTGCCAGCACCATGGGGCTCCTTAGAAACACCATATATTTT. Its translation is CASTMGLLRNTIYF. The chain employs TRBV6-1 and TRBJ1-3; maybe TRBD1 (5 bases). Germline loops: CDR1 MNHNS, CDR2 SASEGT. The CDR3 spans 14 residues. The V end lost 7 bases, the J end lost 5 bases, and 15 bases lay between the germline ends.